This T cell receptor (beta chain) was retrieved from a study of regulatory T cells in long-lasting Graves disease. Study-level information: Antithyroid drug exposure in newly diagnosed Graves' patients had lasted under 3 months.

Arm-PCR of CDR3 regions with iRepertoire HTBI primers generated TCR beta libraries. TCRdb redid the calling of the multiplex PCR reads with MiXCR, one entry per CDR3 protein. The table records some 450,000 distinct CDR3 sequences, less than 20% of them present only once. General observations from the study: Under persistent disease, TRBV28, TRBJ1-2 and TRBJ2-5 were used preferentially.

Indicated time point: newly diagnosed GD, antithyroid drugs for less than 3 months. Generation of the TCR library employed RNA extracted from PBMCs. The length of the CDR3 is 11 residues. CDR1 and CDR2 (germline): MDHEN, SYDVKM. This clonotype was seen ten or more times. The target antigen is unknown. The sample was also reused in another study, on T cells in Graves' hyperthyroidism and ophthalmopathy. This second study says: Newly diagnosed hyperthyroidism patients aged 18 to 65 years had disease lasting under 2 months. Carried out on the TCR CDR3, a first-round RT-PCR used the HTBI primer set.

The chain is built from TRBV28 and TRBJ2-1; perhaps TRBD2 as D (5 bases). This clonotype was sampled from a woman in her thirties with Graves disease. The sequencing used peripheral blood mononuclear cells (PBMCs), collected at new diagnosis, from a patient treated with antithyroid drugs. CDR3 DNA sequence: TGTGCGGCGGGTGATTGGCATGAGCAGTTCTTC. It translates to CAAGDWHEQFF.